The present T cell receptor (beta chain) was sequenced within a study of immune cell composition in non-small cell lung cancer. Across the whole study: Most cases were lung adenocarcinoma or squamous cell carcinoma.

About this clone itself: As yet, its antigen is unknown.

Study-wide points: Squamous carcinomas (75%) more often had tumour-associated clones >0.5% than adenocarcinomas (33%). Top 10 clone scores and clonality were higher in squamous than adenocarcinoma. Adenocarcinomas with higher top tumour-associated clone frequency had more reactive TILs.

Produced via immunoSEQ multiplex PCR; TCRdb's table is partial and in-frame only. The sample yields 15,000 or so clones, around 69% seen once. This CDR3 has 12 amino acids. The germline gives CDR1 LNHNV, CDR2 YYDKDF (reference sequence). V lost 0 bases to trimming and J lost 6 bases, with 6 bases between them. The J gene is TRBJ2-7, the V gene TRBV15; D call uncertain. Sample: lung tumor tissue. The sequence was collected from a human donor with non-small cell lung cancer. In nucleotides, the CDR3 is TGTGCCACCAGCAGAGATGCGCGCGAGCAGTACTTC. Translating it yields CATSRDAREQYF.